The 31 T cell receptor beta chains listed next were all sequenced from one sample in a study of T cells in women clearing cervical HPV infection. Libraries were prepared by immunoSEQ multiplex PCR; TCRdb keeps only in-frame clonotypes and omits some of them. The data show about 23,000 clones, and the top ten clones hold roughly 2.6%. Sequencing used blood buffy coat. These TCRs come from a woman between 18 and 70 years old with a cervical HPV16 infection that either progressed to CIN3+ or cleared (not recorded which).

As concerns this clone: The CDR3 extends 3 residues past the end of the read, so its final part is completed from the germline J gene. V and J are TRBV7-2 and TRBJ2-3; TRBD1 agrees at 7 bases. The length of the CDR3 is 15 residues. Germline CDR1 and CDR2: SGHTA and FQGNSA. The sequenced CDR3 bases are TGTGCCAGCAGCCCCCAAGTAGGGGGCCAAGAGACG. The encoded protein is CASSPQVGGQET. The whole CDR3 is CASSPQVGGQETQYF.

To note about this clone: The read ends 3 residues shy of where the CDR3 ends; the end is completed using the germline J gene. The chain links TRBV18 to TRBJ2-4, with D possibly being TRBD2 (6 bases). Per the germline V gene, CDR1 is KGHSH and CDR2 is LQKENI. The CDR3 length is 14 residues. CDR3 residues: CASSPNPTDYGQYF. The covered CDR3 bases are TGTGCCAGCTCACCAAATCCGACGGACTATGGT.

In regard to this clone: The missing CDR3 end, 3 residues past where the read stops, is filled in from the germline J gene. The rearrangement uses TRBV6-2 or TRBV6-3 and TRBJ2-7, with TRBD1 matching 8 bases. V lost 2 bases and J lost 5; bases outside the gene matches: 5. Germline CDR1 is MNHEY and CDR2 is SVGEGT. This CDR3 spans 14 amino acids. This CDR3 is CASSYGQGVDEQYF. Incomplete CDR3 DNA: TGTGCCAGCAGTTACGGACAGGGAGTAGACGAG.

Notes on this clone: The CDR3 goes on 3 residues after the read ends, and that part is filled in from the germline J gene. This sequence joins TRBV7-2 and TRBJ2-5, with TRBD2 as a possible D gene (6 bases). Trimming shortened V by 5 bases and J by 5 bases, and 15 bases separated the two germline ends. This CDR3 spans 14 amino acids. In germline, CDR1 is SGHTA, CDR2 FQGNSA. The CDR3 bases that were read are TGTGCCAGCAGCCACATAGCGGATCGTGAGACC. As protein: CASSHIADRET. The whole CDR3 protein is CASSHIADRETQYF.

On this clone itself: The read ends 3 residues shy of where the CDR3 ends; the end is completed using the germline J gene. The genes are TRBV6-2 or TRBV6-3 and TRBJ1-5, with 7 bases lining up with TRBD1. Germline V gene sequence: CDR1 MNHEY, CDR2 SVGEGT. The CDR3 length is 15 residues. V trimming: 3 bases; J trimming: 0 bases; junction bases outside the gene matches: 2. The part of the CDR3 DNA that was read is TGTGCCAGCAGTTATGCAGGGGGTAGCAATCAGCCC. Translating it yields CASSYAGGSNQP. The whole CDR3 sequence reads CASSYAGGSNQPQHF.

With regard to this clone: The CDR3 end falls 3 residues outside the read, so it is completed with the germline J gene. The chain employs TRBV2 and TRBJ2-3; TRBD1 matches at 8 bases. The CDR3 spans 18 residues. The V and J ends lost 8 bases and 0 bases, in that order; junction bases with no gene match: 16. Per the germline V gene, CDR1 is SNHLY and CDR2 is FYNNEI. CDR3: CASLGWDRNSPSTDTQYF. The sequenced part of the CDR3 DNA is TGTGCCAGCCTTGGTTGGGACAGGAATTCTCCTAGCACAGATACG.

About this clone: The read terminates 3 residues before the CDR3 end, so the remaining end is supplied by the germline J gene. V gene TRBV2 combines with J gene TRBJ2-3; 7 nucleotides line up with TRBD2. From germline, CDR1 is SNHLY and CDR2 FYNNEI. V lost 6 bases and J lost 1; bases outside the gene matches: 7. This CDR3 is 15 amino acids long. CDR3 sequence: CASSLGRGGTDTQYF. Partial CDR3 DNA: TGTGCCAGCAGCCTAGGCCGGGGGGGCACAGATACG.

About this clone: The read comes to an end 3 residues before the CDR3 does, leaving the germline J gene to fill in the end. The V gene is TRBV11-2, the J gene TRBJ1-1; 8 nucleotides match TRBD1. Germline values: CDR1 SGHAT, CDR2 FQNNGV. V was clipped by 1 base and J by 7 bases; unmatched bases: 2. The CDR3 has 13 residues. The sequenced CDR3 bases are TGTGCCAGCAGCTTAGGGACAGGGAATGAA. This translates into CASSLGTGNE. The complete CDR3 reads CASSLGTGNEAFF.

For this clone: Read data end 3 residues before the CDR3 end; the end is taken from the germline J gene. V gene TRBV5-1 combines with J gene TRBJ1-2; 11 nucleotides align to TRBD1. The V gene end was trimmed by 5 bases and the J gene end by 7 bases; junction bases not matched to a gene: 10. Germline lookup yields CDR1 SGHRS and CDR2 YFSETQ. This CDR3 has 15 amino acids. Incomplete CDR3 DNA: TGCGCCAGCAGACAGCCGGGACAGGGGGTCGGTGGC. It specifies CASRQPGQGVGG. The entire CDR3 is CASRQPGQGVGGYTF.

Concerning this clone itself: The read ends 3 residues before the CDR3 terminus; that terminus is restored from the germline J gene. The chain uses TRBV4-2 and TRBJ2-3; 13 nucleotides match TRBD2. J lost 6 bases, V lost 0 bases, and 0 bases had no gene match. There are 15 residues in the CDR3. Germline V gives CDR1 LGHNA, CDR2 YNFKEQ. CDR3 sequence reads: CASSQEGLAGDTQYF. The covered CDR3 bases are TGTGCCAGCAGCCAAGAGGGACTAGCGGGGGATACG.

Partial CDR3 DNA: TGTGCCAGCAGTTTATCGTCAGGTCTCAGCTACGAG. Translating gives CASSLSSGLSYE. The complete CDR3 protein is CASSLSSGLSYEQYF. This chain links TRBV27 with TRBJ2-7, with D unclear. From the germline J gene comes the end of the CDR3, since the read stops 3 residues before it. The germline CDR1 and CDR2 sequences are MNHEY and SMNVEV (reference sequence). The ends were cut back, 0 bases at V and 3 bases at J, with 12 bases in the middle. CDR3 length: 15 residues.

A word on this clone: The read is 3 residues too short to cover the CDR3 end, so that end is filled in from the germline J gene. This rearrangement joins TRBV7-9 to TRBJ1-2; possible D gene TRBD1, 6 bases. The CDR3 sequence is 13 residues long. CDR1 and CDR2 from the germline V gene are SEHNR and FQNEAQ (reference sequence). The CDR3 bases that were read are TGTGCCAGCAGCTTAGAGTGGACAGATACC. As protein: CASSLEWTDT. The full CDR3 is CASSLEWTDTYTF.

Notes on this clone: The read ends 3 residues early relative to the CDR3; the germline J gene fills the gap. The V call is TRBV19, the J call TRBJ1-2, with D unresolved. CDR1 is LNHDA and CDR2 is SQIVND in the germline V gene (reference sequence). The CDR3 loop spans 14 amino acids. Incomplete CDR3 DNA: TGTGCCAGTAGTATAGATAGGGCGTTAGATACC. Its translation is CASSIDRALDT. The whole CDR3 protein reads CASSIDRALDTYTF.

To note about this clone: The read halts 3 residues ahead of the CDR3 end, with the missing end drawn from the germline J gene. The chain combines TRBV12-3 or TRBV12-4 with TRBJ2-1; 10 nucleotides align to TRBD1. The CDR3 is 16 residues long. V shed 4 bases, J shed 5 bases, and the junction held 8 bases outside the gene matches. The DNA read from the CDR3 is TGTGCCAGCAGTTCCTTCCGGGACAGGGGCCACAATGAG. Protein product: CASSSFRDRGHNE. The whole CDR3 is CASSSFRDRGHNEQFF.

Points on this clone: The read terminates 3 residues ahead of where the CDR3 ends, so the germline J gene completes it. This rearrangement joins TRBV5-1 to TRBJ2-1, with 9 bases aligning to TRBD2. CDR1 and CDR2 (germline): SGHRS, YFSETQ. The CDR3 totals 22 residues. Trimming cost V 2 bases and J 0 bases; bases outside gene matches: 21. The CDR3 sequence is CASSFAGGAAGSGGLSYNEQFF. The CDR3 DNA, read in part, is TGCGCCAGCAGCTTCGCCGGGGGGGCGGCGGGTAGCGGGGGCCTCTCCTACAATGAG.

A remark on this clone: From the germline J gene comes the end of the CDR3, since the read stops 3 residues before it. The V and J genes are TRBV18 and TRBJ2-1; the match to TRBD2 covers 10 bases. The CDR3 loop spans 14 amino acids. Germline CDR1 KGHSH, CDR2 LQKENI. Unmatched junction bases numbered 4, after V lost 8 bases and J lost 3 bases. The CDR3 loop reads CASTLAGVYNEQFF. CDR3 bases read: TGTGCCAGCACCCTAGCGGGAGTCTACAATGAG.

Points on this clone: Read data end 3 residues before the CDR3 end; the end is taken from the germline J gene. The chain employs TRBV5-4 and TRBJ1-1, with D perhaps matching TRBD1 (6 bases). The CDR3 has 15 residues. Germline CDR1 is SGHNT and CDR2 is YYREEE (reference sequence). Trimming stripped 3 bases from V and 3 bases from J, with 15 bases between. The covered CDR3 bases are TGTGCCAGCAGCTCGGACAGTTTAGAGGACACTGAA. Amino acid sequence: CASSSDSLEDTE. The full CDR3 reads CASSSDSLEDTEAFF.

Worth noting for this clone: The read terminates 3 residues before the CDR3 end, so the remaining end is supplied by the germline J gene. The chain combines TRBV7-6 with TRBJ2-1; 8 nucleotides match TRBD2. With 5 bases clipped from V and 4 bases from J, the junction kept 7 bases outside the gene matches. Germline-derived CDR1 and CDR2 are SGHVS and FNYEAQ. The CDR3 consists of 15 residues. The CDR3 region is CASSQEGGGYNEQFF. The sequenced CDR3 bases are TGTGCCAGCAGCCAGGAAGGCGGGGGGTACAATGAG.

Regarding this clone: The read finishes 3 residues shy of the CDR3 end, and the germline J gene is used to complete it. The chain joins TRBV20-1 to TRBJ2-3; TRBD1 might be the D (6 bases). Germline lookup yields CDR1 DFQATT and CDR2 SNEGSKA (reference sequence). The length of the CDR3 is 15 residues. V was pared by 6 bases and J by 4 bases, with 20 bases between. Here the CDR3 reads CSAPVQGSGADTQYF. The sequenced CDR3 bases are TGCAGTGCCCCGGTTCAGGGGTCAGGGGCAGATACG.

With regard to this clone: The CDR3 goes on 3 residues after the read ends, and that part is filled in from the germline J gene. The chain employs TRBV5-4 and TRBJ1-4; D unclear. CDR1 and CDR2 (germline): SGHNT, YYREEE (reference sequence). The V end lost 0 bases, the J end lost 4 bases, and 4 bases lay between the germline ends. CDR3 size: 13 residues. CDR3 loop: CASSLAVNEKLFF. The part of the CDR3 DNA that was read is TGTGCCAGCAGCTTGGCCGTTAATGAAAAA. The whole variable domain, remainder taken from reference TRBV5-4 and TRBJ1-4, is ETGVTQSPTHLIKTRGQQVTLRCSSQSGHNTVSWYQQALGQGPQFIFQYYREEENGRGNFPPRFSGLQFPNYSSELNVNALELDDSALYLCASSLAVNEKLFFGSGTQLSVL.

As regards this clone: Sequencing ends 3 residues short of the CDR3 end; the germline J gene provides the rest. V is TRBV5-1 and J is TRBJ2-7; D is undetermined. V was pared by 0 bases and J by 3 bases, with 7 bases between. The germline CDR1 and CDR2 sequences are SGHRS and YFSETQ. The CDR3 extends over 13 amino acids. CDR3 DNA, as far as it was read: TGCGCCAGCAGCTTGGACCAGAACTACGAG. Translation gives CASSLDQNYE. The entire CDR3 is CASSLDQNYEQYF. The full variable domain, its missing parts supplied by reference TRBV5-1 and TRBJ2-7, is KAGVTQTPRYLIKTRGQQVTLSCSPISGHRSVSWYQQTPGQGLQFLFEYFSETQRNKGNFPGRFSGRQFSNSRSEMNVSTLELGDSALYLCASSLDQNYEQYFGPGTRLTVT.

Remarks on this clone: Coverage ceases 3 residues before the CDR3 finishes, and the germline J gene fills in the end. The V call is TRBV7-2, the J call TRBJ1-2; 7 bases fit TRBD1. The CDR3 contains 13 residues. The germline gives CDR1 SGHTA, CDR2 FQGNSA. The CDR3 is CASSVYRGLDYTF. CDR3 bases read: TGTGCCAGCAGCGTCTACAGGGGACTCGAT.

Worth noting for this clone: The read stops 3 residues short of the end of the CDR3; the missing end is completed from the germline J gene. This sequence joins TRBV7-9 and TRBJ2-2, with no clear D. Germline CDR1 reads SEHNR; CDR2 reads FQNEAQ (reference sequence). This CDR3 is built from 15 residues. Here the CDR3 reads CASSVQDYLTSPLFF. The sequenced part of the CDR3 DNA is TGTGCCAGCAGCGTTCAGGATTACCTAACCTCACCG.

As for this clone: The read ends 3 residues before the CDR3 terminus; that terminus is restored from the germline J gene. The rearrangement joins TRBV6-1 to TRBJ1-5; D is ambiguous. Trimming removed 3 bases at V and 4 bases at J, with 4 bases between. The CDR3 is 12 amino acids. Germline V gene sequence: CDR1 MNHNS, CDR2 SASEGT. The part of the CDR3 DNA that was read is TGTGCCAGCAGTGACCCTAATCAGCCC. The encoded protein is CASSDPNQP. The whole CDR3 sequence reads CASSDPNQPQHF.

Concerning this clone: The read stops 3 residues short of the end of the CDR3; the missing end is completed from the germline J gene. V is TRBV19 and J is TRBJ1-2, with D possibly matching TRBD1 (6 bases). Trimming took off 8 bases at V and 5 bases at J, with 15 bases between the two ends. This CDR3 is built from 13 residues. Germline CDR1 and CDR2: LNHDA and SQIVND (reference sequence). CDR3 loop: CASRQVGIYGYTF. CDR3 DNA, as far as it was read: TGTGCCAGTCGACAGGTCGGGATTTATGGC.

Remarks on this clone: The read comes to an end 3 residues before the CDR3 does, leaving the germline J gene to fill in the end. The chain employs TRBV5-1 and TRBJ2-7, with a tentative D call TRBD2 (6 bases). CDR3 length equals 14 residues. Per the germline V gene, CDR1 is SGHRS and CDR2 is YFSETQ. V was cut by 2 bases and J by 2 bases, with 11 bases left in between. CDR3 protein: CASSFSGLTYEQYF. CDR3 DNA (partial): TGCGCCAGCAGCTTCAGCGGGCTCACCTACGAG.

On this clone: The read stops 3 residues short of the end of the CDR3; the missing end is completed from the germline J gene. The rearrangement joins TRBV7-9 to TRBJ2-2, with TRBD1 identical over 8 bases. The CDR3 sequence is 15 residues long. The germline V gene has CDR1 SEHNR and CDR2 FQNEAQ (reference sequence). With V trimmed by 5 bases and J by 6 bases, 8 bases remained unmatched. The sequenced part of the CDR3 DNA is TGTGCCAGCAGCCCTACGGACAGGGTCCCCGGGGAG. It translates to CASSPTDRVPGE. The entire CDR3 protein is CASSPTDRVPGELFF.

This chain's CDR3 is CASKLTGGSNSPLFF. CDR3 DNA, as far as it was read: TGTGCCAGTAAGTTGACAGGGGGAAGCAATTCACCG. The rearrangement joins TRBV19 to TRBJ2-2; TRBD1 matches at 9 bases. The read gets to within 3 residues of the CDR3 end, and the germline J gene fills in the rest. Per the germline V gene, CDR1 is LNHDA and CDR2 is SQIVND (reference sequence). There are 15 residues in the CDR3.

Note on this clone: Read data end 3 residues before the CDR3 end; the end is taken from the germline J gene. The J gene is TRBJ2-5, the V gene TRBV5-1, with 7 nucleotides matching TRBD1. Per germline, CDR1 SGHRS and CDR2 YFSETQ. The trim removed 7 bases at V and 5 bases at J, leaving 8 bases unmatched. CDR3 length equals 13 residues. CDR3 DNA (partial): TGCGCCAGCCCACAGGGGCGCGGGGAGACC. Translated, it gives CASPQGRGET. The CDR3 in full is CASPQGRGETQYF.

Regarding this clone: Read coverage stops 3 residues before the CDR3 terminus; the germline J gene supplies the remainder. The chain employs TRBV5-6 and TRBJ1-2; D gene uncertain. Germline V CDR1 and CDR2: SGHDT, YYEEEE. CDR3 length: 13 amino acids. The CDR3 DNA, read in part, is TGTGCCAGCAGCTTGGCCGTTTCGGTGGGC. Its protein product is CASSLAVSVG. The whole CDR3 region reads CASSLAVSVGYTF.

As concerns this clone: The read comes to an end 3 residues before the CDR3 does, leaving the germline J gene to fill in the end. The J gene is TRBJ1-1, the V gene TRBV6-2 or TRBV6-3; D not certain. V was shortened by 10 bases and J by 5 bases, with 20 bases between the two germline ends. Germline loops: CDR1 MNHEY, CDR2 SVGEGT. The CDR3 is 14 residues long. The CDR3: CATYRESPATEAFF. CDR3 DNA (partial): TGTGCCACCTACCGTGAGAGCCCAGCGACTGAA.